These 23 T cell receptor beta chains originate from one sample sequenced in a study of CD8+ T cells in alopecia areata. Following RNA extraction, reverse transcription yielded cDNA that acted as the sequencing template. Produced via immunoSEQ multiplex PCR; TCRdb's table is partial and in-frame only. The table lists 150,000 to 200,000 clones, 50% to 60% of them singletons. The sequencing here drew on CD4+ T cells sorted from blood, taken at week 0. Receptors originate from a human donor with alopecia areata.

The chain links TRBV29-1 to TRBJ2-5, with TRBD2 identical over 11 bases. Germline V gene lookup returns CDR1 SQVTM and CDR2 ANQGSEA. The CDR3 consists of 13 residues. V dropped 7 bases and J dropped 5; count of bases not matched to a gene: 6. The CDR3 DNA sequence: TGCAGCGGGCTAGGGACTAGCGGCGAGACCCAGTACTTC. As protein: CSGLGTSGETQYF.

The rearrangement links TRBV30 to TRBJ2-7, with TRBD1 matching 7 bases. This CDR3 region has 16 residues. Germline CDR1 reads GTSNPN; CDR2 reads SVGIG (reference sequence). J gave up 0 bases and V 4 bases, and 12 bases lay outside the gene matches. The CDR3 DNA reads TGTGCCTGGACAGGGGGTCTTAGGATGAGCTCCTACGAGCAGTACTTC. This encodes CAWTGGLRMSSYEQYF. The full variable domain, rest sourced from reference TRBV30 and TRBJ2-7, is SQTIHQWPATLVQPVGSPLSLECTVEGTSNPNLYWYRQAAGRGLQLLFYSVGIGQISSEVPQNLSASRPQDRQFILSSKKLLLSDSGFYLCAWTGGLRMSSYEQYFGPGTRLTVT.

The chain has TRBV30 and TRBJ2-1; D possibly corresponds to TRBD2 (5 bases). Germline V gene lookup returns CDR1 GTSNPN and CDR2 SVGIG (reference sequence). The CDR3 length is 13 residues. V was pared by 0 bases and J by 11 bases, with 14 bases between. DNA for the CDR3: TGTGCCTGGAGTGTCCGTGTGAGCGGACAGCAGTTCTTC. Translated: CAWSVRVSGQQFF.

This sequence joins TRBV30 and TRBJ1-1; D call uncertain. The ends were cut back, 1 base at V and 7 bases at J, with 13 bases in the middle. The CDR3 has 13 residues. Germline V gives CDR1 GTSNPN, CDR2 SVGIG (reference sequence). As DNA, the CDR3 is TGTGCCTGGAGTGCGGGTCGGAAAGGTGAAGCTTTCTTT. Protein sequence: CAWSAGRKGEAFF.

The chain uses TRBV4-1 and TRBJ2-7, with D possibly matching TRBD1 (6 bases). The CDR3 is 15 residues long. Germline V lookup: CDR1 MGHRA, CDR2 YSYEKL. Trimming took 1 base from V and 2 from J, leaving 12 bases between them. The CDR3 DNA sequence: TGCGCCAGCAGCCAAGGTGAGGACAGAACCTACGAGCAGTACTTC. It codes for CASSQGEDRTYEQYF.

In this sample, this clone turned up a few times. The CDR3 coding sequence is TGTGCCAGCAGCGCACACAGGGAAACTGAAGCTTTCTTT. Translation gives CASSAHRETEAFF. The chain recombines TRBV11-2 with TRBJ1-1, with D possibly TRBD1 on 6 matching bases. V lost 5 bases to trimming and J lost 5 bases, with 12 bases between them. The CDR3 is 13 amino acids. From germline, CDR1 is SGHAT and CDR2 FQNNGV.

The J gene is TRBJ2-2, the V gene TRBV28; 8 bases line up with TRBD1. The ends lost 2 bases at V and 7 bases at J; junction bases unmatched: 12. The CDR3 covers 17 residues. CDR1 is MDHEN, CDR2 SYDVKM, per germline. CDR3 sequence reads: CASSLHRGAGSNGELFF. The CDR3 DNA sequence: TGTGCCAGCAGTTTACACAGGGGGGCAGGTTCGAACGGGGAGCTGTTTTTT.

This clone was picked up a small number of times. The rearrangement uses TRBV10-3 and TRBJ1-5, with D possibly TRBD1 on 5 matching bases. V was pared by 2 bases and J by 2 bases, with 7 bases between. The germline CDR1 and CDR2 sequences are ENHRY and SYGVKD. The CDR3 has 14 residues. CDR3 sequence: CAISEGARNQPQHF. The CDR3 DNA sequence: TGTGCCATCAGTGAGGGGGCTCGCAATCAGCCCCAGCATTTT.

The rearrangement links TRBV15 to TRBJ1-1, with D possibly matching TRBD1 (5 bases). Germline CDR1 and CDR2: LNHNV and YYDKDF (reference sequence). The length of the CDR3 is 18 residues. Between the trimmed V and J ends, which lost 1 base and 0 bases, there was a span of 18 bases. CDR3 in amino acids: CATSRVSSGLIMNTEAFF. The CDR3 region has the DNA TGTGCCACCAGCAGAGTGTCTTCAGGGCTCATCATGAACACTGAAGCTTTCTTT.

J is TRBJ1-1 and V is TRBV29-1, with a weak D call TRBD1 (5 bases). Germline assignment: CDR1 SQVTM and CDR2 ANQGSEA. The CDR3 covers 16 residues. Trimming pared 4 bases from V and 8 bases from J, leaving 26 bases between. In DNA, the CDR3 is TGCAGCGTTGGATCCTTTTCCCATTGGGGCAGGGAAGAAGCTTTCTTT. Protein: CSVGSFSHWGREEAFF. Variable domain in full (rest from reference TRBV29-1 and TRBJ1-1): SAVISQKPSRDICQRGTSLTIQCQVDSQVTMMFWYRQQPGQSLTLIATANQGSEATYESGFVIDKFPISRPNLTFSTLTVSNMSPEDSSIYLCSVGSFSHWGREEAFFGQGTRLTVV.

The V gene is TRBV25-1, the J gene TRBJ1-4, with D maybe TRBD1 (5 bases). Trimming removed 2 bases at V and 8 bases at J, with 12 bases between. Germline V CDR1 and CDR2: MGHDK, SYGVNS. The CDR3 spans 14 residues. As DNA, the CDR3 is TGTGCCAGCAGTGAACCGGGGACGGGCGAAAAACTGTTTTTT. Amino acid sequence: CASSEPGTGEKLFF.

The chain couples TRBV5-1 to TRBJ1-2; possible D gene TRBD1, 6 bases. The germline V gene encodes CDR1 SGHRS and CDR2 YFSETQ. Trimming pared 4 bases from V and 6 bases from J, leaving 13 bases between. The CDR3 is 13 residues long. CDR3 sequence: CASSRGTLDGYTF. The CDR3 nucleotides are TGCGCCAGCAGCAGGGGGACCCTTGATGGCTACACCTTC.

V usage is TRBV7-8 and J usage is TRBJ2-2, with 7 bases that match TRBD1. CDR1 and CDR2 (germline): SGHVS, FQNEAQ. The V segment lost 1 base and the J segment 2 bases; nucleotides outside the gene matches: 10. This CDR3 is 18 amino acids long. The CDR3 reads CASSLGTGAKINTGELFF. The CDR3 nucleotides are TGTGCCAGCAGCTTAGGAACAGGGGCTAAGATCAACACCGGGGAGCTGTTTTTT.

CDR3 protein: CAWSVAGFNEKLFF. The CDR3 DNA is TGTGCCTGGAGTGTCGCGGGGTTTAATGAAAAACTGTTTTTT. The V call is TRBV30, the J call TRBJ1-4; no clear D gene. Germline CDR1 GTSNPN, CDR2 SVGIG (reference sequence). The CDR3 loop spans 14 amino acids. V was cut by 0 bases and J by 4 bases, with 9 bases left in between.

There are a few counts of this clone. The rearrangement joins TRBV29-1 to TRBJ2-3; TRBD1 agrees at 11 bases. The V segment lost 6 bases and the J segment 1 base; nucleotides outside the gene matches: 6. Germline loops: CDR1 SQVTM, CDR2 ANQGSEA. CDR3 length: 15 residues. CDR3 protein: CSVGTGGTGTDTQYF. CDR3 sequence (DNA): TGCAGCGTGGGGACAGGGGGAACGGGCACAGATACGCAGTATTTT.

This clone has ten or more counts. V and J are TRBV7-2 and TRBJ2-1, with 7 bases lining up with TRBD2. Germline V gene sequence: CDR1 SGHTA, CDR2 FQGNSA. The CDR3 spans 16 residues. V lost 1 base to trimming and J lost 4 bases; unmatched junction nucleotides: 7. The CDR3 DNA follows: TGTGCCAGCAGCTTAGTACGGCTAGCGGTTTACAATGAGCAGTTCTTC. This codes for CASSLVRLAVYNEQFF.

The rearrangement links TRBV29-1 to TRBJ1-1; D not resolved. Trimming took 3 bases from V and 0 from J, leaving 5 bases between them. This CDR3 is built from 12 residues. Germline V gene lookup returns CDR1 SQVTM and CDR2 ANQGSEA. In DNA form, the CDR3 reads TGCAGCGTTGAGAAGATGAACACTGAAGCTTTCTTT. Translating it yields CSVEKMNTEAFF.

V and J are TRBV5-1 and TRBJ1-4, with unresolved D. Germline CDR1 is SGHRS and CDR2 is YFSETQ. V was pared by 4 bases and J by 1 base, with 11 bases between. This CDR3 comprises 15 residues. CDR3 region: CASSIMGGTNEKLFF. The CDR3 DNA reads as TGCGCCAGCAGCATAATGGGAGGAACTAATGAAAAACTGTTTTTT.

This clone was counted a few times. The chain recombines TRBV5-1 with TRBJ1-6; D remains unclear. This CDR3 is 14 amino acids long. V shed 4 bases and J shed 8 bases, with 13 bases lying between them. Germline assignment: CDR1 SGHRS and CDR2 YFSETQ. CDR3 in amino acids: CASSPLRNDSPLHF. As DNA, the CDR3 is TGCGCCAGCAGCCCCCTCCGTAACGATTCACCCCTCCACTTT.

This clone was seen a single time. The CDR3: CASSRVDHSYEQYF. The CDR3 nucleotides are TGTGCCAGCAGCCGAGTAGACCACTCCTACGAGCAGTACTTC. This chain connects TRBV5-6 to TRBJ2-7; D is undetermined. Germline values: CDR1 SGHDT, CDR2 YYEEEE. Trimming removed 4 bases from V and 0 bases from J, with 11 bases in between. The CDR3 is 14 residues long.

CDR3 protein: CASSQDSVWLNTEAFF. CDR3 bases: TGCGCCAGCAGCCAAGATTCGGTCTGGCTGAACACTGAAGCTTTCTTT. This rearrangement joins TRBV4-1 to TRBJ1-1, with D unclear. The V end was cut by 0 bases, the J end by 0 bases, with 11 bases between. Germline V gene lookup returns CDR1 MGHRA and CDR2 YSYEKL. The length of the CDR3 is 16 residues.

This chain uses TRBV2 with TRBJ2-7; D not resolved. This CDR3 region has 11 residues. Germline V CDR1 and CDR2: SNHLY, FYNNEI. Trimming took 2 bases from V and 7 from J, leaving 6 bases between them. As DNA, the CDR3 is TGTGCCAGCAGTGAATGGGGAGAGCAGTACTTC. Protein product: CASSEWGEQYF.

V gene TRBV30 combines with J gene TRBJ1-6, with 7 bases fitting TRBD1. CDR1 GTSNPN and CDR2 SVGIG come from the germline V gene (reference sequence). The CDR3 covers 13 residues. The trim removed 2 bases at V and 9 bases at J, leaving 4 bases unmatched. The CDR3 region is CAWSQAGGSPLHF. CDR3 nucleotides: TGTGCCTGGAGTCAGGCAGGGGGTTCACCCCTCCACTTT.